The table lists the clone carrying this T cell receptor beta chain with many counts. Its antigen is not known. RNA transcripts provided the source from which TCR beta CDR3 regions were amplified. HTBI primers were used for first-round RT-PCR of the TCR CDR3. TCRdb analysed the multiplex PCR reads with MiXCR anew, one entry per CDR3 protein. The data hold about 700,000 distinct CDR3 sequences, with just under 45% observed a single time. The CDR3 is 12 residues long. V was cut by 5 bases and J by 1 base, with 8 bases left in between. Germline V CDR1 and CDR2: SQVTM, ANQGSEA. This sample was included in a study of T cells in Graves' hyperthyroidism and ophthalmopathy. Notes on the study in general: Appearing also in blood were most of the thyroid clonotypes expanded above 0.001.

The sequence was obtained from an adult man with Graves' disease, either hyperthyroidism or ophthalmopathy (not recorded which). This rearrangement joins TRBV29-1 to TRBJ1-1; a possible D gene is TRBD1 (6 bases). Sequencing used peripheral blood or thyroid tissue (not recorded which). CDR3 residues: CSVHRENTEAFF. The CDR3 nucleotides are TGCAGCGTTCACAGGGAGAACACTGAAGCTTTCTTT.